This TCR beta chain was sequenced for a study of T cells in Graves' hyperthyroidism and ophthalmopathy. This clonotype showed up many times. CDR1 and CDR2 (germline): SGHRS, YFSETQ. The CDR3 covers 15 residues. V was clipped by 3 bases and J by 0 bases, with 12 bases between them. Amplification yielded TCR beta CDR3 regions, with RNA transcripts as the source. HTBI primers drove first-round RT-PCR of the TCR CDR3. TCRdb reprocessed the multiplex PCR reads with MiXCR, giving one entry per CDR3 protein. This sample has 450,000 to 550,000 distinct CDR3 sequences; about 24% occur once, and the top ten carry approximately 10%.

This chain connects TRBV5-1 to TRBJ1-1, with D hard to call. The TCR originated in a woman aged 25 to 39 with Graves' ophthalmopathy. Material: blood. The CDR3 loop is CASSSRLGVNTEAFF. CDR3 DNA sequence: TGCGCCAGCAGCTCTCGACTGGGCGTGAACACTGAAGCTTTCTTT. Full variable domain (outside the CDR3, taken from reference TRBV5-1 and TRBJ1-1): KAGVTQTPRYLIKTRGQQVTLSCSPISGHRSVSWYQQTPGQGLQFLFEYFSETQRNKGNFPGRFSGRQFSNSRSEMNVSTLELGDSALYLCASSSRLGVNTEAFFGQGTRLTVV.